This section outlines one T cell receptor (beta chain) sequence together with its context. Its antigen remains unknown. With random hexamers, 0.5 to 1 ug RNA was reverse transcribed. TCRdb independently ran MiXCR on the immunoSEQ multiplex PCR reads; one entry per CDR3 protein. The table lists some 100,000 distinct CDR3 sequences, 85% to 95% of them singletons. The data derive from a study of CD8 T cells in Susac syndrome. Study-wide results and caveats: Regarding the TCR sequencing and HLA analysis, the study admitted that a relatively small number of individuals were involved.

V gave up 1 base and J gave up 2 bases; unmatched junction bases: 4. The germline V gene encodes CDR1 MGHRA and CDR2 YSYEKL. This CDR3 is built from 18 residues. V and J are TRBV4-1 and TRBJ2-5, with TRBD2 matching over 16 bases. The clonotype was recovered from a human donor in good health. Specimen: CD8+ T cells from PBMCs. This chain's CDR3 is CASSQGLGLAGGQETQYF. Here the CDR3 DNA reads TGCGCCAGCAGCCAAGGCCTGGGACTAGCGGGAGGGCAAGAGACCCAGTACTTC.